This entry is about one T cell receptor (beta chain). Its antigen is not yet known. Per-nucleotide qualities are absent, and no much larger clonotype sits a single base away. V is reduced by 5 bases and J by 2 bases, leaving a spacing of 4 bases between them. The CDR3 goes from the cysteine to the phenylalanine over 11 residues. Here the CDR3 DNA is all that survives: 33 bases in frame from base 1. In the germline V gene, CDR1 corresponds to SGHRS and CDR2 to YFSETQ. The data belong to a study of beta chain features in type 1 diabetes (dated by TCRdb to about 2018). Broadly, across the study: Patients and healthy donors did not differ in mean age, gender distribution, total cell number or subset yield. Across all samples, 90 million to 130 million sorted cells were examined, and cell number per subset correlated strongly with RNA yield. The study compared the TCRB repertoires of sorted circulating CD4+ T cell subsets in recently diagnosed type 1 diabetes patients with those in matched healthy donors. Regulatory and stem cell-like memory subsets were obtained from only 8 patients and about 8 healthy donors, while naive and central memory subsets were obtained from all 28 donors. The study at large found these results: Naive, central memory and regulatory TCRB repertoires appeared to be more alike among patients than among healthy donors. A moderate but significant shortening of TCRB CDR3 length was observed in type 1 diabetes patients in all four CD4+ subsets. At VDJ recombination sites, patients with type 1 diabetes made fewer insertions and deleted more nucleotides, a pattern implying thymic rearrangement abnormalities. PCR may preferentially amplify shorter templates, but because patient and control samples were amplified and corrected together, any resulting skew would affect both groups equally. Because cDNA was sequenced instead of genomic DNA, activated cells with high expression could be over-represented, although the groups did not differ in activation or CD3 levels. Because the HLA sub-analyses included only small numbers of individuals, any influence of HLA type on TCRB rearrangement was left unresolved.

All of the isolated RNA was reverse transcribed with the High Capacity cDNA Reverse Transcription Kit, so expressed TCRB transcripts were sequenced. Deep immunoSEQ sequencing was performed on naive, central memory and regulatory T cell samples, with an average of about 4 million total reads per sample. Sorted cells were lysed in RLT buffer and RNA was extracted with DNase-treated RNeasy Micro or Mini kits, depending on cell number. To prevent cross-contamination, each cell subset was processed individually, whereas patient and healthy donor samples were processed jointly. TCRB sequences were amplified from cDNA with the immunoSEQ multiplex PCR, producing 87-bp fragments spanning the CDR3 region. Sequencing of the amplicons was done on the Illumina HiSeq platform. The original pipeline was this. Synthetic template baselines were used to correct PCR bias computationally, reads within Hamming distance 2 were collapsed, and singletons that could not be merged were discarded. Reads were aligned to IMGT to assign V, D and J genes, CDR3 length, and insertions or deletions at six rearrangement sites. Within each subset, clonotype counts were normalized to sorted cell number, and only after that were true diversity and Gini coefficients computed with the tcR R package. The overlap coefficient, calculated on TCRB nucleotide sequences, was used to measure repertoire sharing. As a proxy for the pre-selection repertoire, out-of-frame TCRB sequences from naive cells were analyzed. TCRdb obtained this table from immuneACCESS and retained in-frame rearrangements with V and J assigned. These tables miss some clones; where compared with another copy, unresolved V genes account for less than half of the shortfall, and the remainder is unexplained. That table supplies the V and J calls and clone size; D and trimming were determined from the DNA. The sample yields roughly 700,000 clones; roughly an eighth were counted once. The ten largest make up 0.022% of the sample.

From each donor, a single peripheral blood sample of 95 to 150 mL on average was drawn into heparinised tubes. Using a panel that included CD45RO, CCR7, CD25, CD127, CD95 and CD27, naive, central memory, regulatory and stem cell-like memory CD4+ T cells were sorted on a BD FACSAria II. Purity was above 95% for every sorted population. PBMCs were isolated right away by Lymphoprep density gradient centrifugation and were stained directly, without culture. So that batch effects would be minimized, each experiment stained and sorted samples in pairs, pairing one healthy donor with one patient. Sequenced material: naive CD4+ T cells from blood. What this sample's cell subset or site label stands for: true naive CD4+ T cells. This sequence was found in a man younger than 35 with type 1 diabetes. Recombination connected TRBV5-1 to TRBJ1-1; the D gene cannot be resolved reliably. The CDR3 has the sequence CASRANTEAFF. The DNA sequence is TGCGCCAGCAGGGCTAACACTGAAGCTTTCTTT.